This T cell receptor (beta chain) was profiled in a study of PD-L1 blockade in urothelial cancer. About the study: Atezolizumab, begun by patients in about 2014, was given at 1,200 mg intravenously every 3 weeks.

CDR3 length: 18 amino acids. The V end lost 0 bases, the J end lost 0 bases, and 15 bases lay between the germline ends. From germline, CDR1 is KGHSH and CDR2 LQKENI. As for time point: peripheral blood 6 weeks after treatment start. TCRdb keeps only in-frame clones here, not all; method: immunoSEQ multiplex PCR. The sample consists of roughly 40,000 clones, less than 95% of them appearing once. V and J are TRBV18 and TRBJ1-3; D gene unclear. The sequencing used PBMCs, collected around atezolizumab (anti-PD-L1) treatment. This clonotype originated in a man between 65 and 85 years old with urothelial cancer. Written as DNA, the CDR3 is TGTGCCAGCTCACCACCTTATTGGAGACGTACCTCTGGAAACACCATATATTTT. It translates to CASSPPYWRRTSGNTIYF.